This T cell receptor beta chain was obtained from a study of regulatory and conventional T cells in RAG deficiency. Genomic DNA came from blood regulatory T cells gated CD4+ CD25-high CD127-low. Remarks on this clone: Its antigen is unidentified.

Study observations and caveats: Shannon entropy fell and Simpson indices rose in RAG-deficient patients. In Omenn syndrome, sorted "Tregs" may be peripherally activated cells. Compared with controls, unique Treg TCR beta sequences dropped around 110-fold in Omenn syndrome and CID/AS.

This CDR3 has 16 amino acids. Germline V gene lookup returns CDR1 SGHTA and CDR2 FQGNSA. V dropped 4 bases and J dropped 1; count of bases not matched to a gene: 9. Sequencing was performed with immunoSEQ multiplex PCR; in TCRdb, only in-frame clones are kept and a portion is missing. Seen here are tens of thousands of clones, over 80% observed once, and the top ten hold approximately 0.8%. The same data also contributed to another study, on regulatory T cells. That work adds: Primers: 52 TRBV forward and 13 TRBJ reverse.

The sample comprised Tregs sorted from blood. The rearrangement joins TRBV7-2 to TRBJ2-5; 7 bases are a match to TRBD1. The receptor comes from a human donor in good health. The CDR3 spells CASSYGQATIQETQYF. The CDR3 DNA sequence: TGTGCCAGCAGCTACGGACAGGCGACAATCCAAGAGACCCAGTACTTC.